This passage covers 2 T cell receptor beta chains from one sample sequenced in a study of regulatory T cells in long-lasting Graves disease (dated by TCRdb to the early 2020s). This specimen's time point label, interpreted: newly diagnosed GD, antithyroid drugs for less than 3 months. For both TCR sequencing and RNA sequencing, RNA was extracted from PBMCs using TRIzol. Libraries were prepared through multiplex PCR. The run used an Illumina HiSeq 4000. CDR3 regions were amplified by Arm-PCR with iRepertoire HTBI primers to construct TCR beta libraries. The raw public data were reprocessed by TCRdb itself: fastp quality trimming at Q25, MiXCR clonotype calling, in-frame beta chains only. Every distinct CDR3 protein forms one entry, paired with its most common genes and DNA. Here the sample has around 460,000 distinct CDR3 sequences; 14% occur a single time. Approximately 17% of the sample is in the top ten clones.

These data were also filed under a second study, of T cells in Graves' hyperthyroidism and ophthalmopathy.

The sequences come from peripheral blood mononuclear cells (PBMCs), collected at new diagnosis, from a patient treated with antithyroid drugs. These receptors were obtained from a woman aged 45-65 years with Graves disease. Donor details come from another sample of the same person, matched by shared clones.

This clonotype was observed a handful of times. This chain joins TRBV20-1 and TRBJ2-7; 12 bases map to TRBD2. V was pared by 6 bases and J by 3 bases, with 6 bases of the junction left unmatched. The germline V gene has CDR1 DFQATT and CDR2 SNEGSKA (reference sequence). This CDR3 contains 14 residues. CDR3 loop: CSAETSGRFYEQYF. Written as DNA, the CDR3 is TGCAGTGCAGAAACTAGCGGGAGGTTCTACGAGCAGTACTTC.

This clonotype was found many times. The chain employs TRBV10-3 and TRBJ2-2; TRBD1 aligns across 7 bases. Per germline, CDR1 ENHRY and CDR2 SYGVKD. V gave up 2 bases and J gave up 5 bases; unmatched junction bases: 8. The CDR3 extends over 16 amino acids. The CDR3 region is CAISEPTRQGTGELFF. CDR3 nucleotide sequence: TGTGCCATCAGTGAGCCAACCAGACAGGGTACCGGGGAGCTGTTTTTT.